This T cell receptor (beta chain) was identified in a study of T cells of healthy individuals. V was pared by 4 bases and J by 6 bases, with 21 bases between. The CDR3 spans 16 residues. Per the germline V gene, CDR1 is SGHRS and CDR2 is YFSETQ. TCRdb analysed the 5' RACE reads with MiXCR anew, one entry per CDR3 protein. The table has more than 85,000 distinct CDR3 sequences, roughly 15% seen once. The V and J genes are TRBV5-1 and TRBJ2-3; D remains ambiguous. The receptor's source is a human donor in good health. The CDR3 here is CASSPGRSLVGDTQYF. As DNA, the CDR3 is TGCGCCAGCAGCCCTGGAAGGTCCCTAGTTGGGGATACGCAGTATTTT.